The rows below give T cell receptor beta chains drawn from one sample of a study of CD8 T cells in ankylosing spondylitis. In TCRdb, the 5' RACE reads were re-called with MiXCR into one record per CDR3 protein. The sample carries under 850,000 distinct CDR3 sequences, 15% to 20% recorded once. The sample taken for sequencing was blood, either unsorted or a sorted T cell fraction (not recorded which). All receptors come from a male donor with ankylosing spondylitis. CDR3s include the opening cysteine and the closing phenylalanine or tryptophan. The D gene is left open where the match is weak. Clone size, where shown, is once, few, many, or a class for clones that have expanded.

J gene	clone size	D gene	V gene	CDR3 DNA	CDR3 protein
TRBJ2-7	.	TRBD1	TRBV12-3/TRBV12-4	TGTGCCAGCAGCACGGGACAGGGGTGGCACGAGCAGTACTTC	CASSTGQGWHEQYF
TRBJ2-1	.	.	TRBV11-1	TGTGCCAGCAGCGGTAGCGACGTAAGCTCCTACAATGAGCAGTTCTTC	CASSGSDVSSYNEQFF
TRBJ2-7	few	TRBD2	TRBV28	TGTGCCAGCAGTTTATCGGCGGGAGTCGACTACGAGCAGTACTTC	CASSLSAGVDYEQYF
TRBJ1-1	few	.	TRBV20-1	TGCAGTGCTAGTGGGTTGGACACTGAAGCTTTCTTT	CSASGLDTEAFF
TRBJ2-2	few	.	TRBV12-3/TRBV12-4	TGTGCCAGCAGTATCCAACCCCACCCGAACACCGGGGAGCTGTTTTTT	CASSIQPHPNTGELFF
TRBJ2-3	many	TRBD2	TRBV12-3/TRBV12-4	TGTGCCAGCTCTCCAGCGGGGTTCACAGATACGCAGTATTTT	CASSPAGFTDTQYF
TRBJ2-3	few	TRBD1	TRBV29-1	TGCAGCGTTGATGCCCTGGACAGGGCCCGCTGGGATACGCAGTATTTT	CSVDALDRARWDTQYF
TRBJ2-7	few	.	TRBV5-5	TGTGCCAGCAGCTTGGTCAGGGGATCGACTTTCTACGAGCAGTACTTC	CASSLVRGSTFYEQYF
TRBJ2-7	once	TRBD2	TRBV6-5	TGTGCCAGCAGTTACCGTACTAGCGGGAGGACCTACGAGCAGTACTTC	CASSYRTSGRTYEQYF
TRBJ2-1	few	TRBD2	TRBV11-2	TGTGCCAGCAGCTGGACTAGCGGGGAGCAGTTCTTC	CASSWTSGEQFF
TRBJ2-6	few	TRBD2	TRBV6-1	TGTGCCAGCACCCCGGGACTAGCGGGAGTGACGGGGGCCAACGTCCTGACTTTC	CASTPGLAGVTGANVLTF
TRBJ1-4	.	.	TRBV30	TGTGCCTGGAGTGGGCGGGAAAAACTGTTTTTT	CAWSGREKLFF
TRBJ2-3	few	.	TRBV24-1	TGTGCCACCAGTGATCCCCGGGACCGCACAGATATGCAGTATTTT	CATSDPRDRTDMQYF
TRBJ2-3	many	TRBD2	TRBV20-1	TGCAGTGCTAGAGATCCCACAGCGGGAGGTTTTACGCAGTATTTT	CSARDPTAGGFTQYF
TRBJ2-1	.	.	TRBV10-3	TGTGCCATCAGTGTTGAGGAGGGTAGGCCGAACAACAATGAGCAGTTCTTC	CAISVEEGRPNNNEQFF
TRBJ2-7	.	.	TRBV5-6	TGTGCCAGCAGCTTGGGCTCTAACTCCTACGAGCAGTACTTC	CASSLGSNSYEQYF
TRBJ1-2	few	TRBD1	TRBV20-1	TGCAGTGCTCCGCGGACAGGGGTGCATGGCTACACCTTC	CSAPRTGVHGYTF
TRBJ2-7	few	.	TRBV5-5	TGTGCCAGCAGCTCCCAGACAGCCCAGAGCTCCTACGAGCAGTACTTC	CASSSQTAQSSYEQYF
TRBJ2-3	.	TRBD2	TRBV5-1	TGCGCCAGCAGCTTGAGAGGGACTAGCGGGATCCCAGATACGCAGTATTTT	CASSLRGTSGIPDTQYF
TRBJ2-1	.	TRBD2	TRBV12-3/TRBV12-4	TGTGCCAGCACACTAGCGGGGGGGCCTTTGTACAATGAGCAGTTCTTC	CASTLAGGPLYNEQFF
TRBJ2-7	once	TRBD2	TRBV20-1	TGCAGTGCCACCCGTGGACTAGCGGGGGCCTACGAGCAGTACTTC	CSATRGLAGAYEQYF
TRBJ1-1	few	.	TRBV6-6	TGTGCCAGCAGCAAACAGGGCACTGAAGCTTTCTTT	CASSKQGTEAFF
TRBJ2-1	.	.	TRBV2	TGTGCCAGCAGTGAGGGGGCGGCGGGGGCCTACAATGAGCAGTTCTTC	CASSEGAAGAYNEQFF
TRBJ2-3	.	.	TRBV7-9	TGTGCCAGCAGCCCGTGGGGGAGCACAGATACGCAGTATTTT	CASSPWGSTDTQYF
TRBJ1-6	.	.	TRBV20-1	TGCAGTGCTAGTACAGGGAGAACTTCACCCCTCCACTTT	CSASTGRTSPLHF
TRBJ2-1	.	.	TRBV12-3/TRBV12-4	TGTGCCAGCACCCTGACTGGCGAGCGTGAGCAGTTCTTC	CASTLTGEREQFF
TRBJ2-7	few	.	TRBV5-1	TGCGCCAGCAGCTTCGGCTCACCGGGAGAGCAGTACTTC	CASSFGSPGEQYF
TRBJ2-1	few	TRBD1	TRBV6-5	TGTGCCAGCAGTTACAGGGACAGGGGGCGGAATGAGCAGTTCTTC	CASSYRDRGRNEQFF
TRBJ1-5	.	.	TRBV10-3	TGTGCCATCAGTGGGACCGGGACCCGGGTTGGGGCCCAGCATTTT	CAISGTGTRVGAQHF
TRBJ2-5	few	TRBD1	TRBV20-1	TGCAGTGCTACGCGGGCAGGGGGCTGGGAGACCCAGTACTTC	CSATRAGGWETQYF
TRBJ2-2	.	.	TRBV6-1	TGTGCCAGCAGACCCCCTACAGGGAACACCGGGGAGCTGTTTTTT	CASRPPTGNTGELFF
TRBJ1-3	many	.	TRBV12-3/TRBV12-4	TGTGCCAGCAGTCTAACAAGGGACACCATATATTTT	CASSLTRDTIYF
TRBJ2-5	.	.	TRBV15	TGTGCCACCAGCAGGTCGACAGGCCGCCAAGAGACCCAGTACTTC	CATSRSTGRQETQYF
TRBJ2-2	.	.	TRBV20-1	TGCAGTGCCCTAAAGGCGGGGACGAACACCGGGGAGCTGTTTTTT	CSALKAGTNTGELFF
TRBJ2-7	.	TRBD2	TRBV20-1	TGCAGTGCTGCCGGGACTAGCGGAGGGGGCTACGAGCAGTACTTC	CSAAGTSGGGYEQYF
TRBJ2-1	few	TRBD1	TRBV6-1	TGTGCCAGCAGCCCCGACAGGGTTAGAGATGAGCAGTTCTTC	CASSPDRVRDEQFF
TRBJ2-2	many	.	TRBV5-1	TGCGCCAGCAGCCGAGCAGGGACACCGAACACCGGGGAGCTGTTTTTT	CASSRAGTPNTGELFF
TRBJ2-7	once	.	TRBV2	TGTGCCAGGCGATATACGAGCTCCTACGAGCAGTACTTC	CARRYTSSYEQYF
TRBJ1-3	.	TRBD1	TRBV11-2	TGTGCCAGCAGCCGATACCCGACAGGGTGGACTGGAAACACCATATATTTT	CASSRYPTGWTGNTIYF
TRBJ1-2	.	TRBD1	TRBV6-5	TGTGCCAGCAGTTTGACAGGGGGCAATCCCTTGGGCTACACCTTC	CASSLTGGNPLGYTF
TRBJ2-3	.	.	TRBV7-6	TGTGCCAGCAGCTTAGCCGACTCCCCGGTAGTTAATACGCAGTATTTT	CASSLADSPVVNTQYF